The rows below give T cell receptor beta chains drawn from one sample of a study of blood T cell repertoires in COVID-19. Sequenced by immunoSEQ multiplex PCR; TCRdb stores in-frame clones only, minus some. This sample has about 71,000 clones, with around three quarters found just once. The sequenced material came from peripheral blood. These receptors were taken from an elderly woman with active or convalescent COVID-19. Both conserved end residues are part of each CDR3. The order of the fields is V gene, D gene, J gene, clone size, CDR3 DNA, CDR3 protein. A D gene is named only where the DNA matches it firmly. Clone size is not always given. Where it is, it says once, few, many or a class for expanded clones.

TRBV5-4	TRBD1	TRBJ2-2	-	TGTGCCAGCAGCGGGACAGTTAACACCGGGGAGCTGTTTTTT	CASSGTVNTGELFF
TRBV5-8	TRBD1	TRBJ2-5	-	TGTGCCAGCAGCTCCGGCGAGGGGGCGCGGGAGACCCAGTACTTC	CASSSGEGARETQYF
TRBV5-1	-	TRBJ2-3	-	TGCGCCTCGAAGACAGGAGCCACAGATACGCAGTATTTT	CASKTGATDTQYF
TRBV14	-	TRBJ1-3	-	TGTGCCAGCAGCCAGTCCCGACTCTCTGGAAACACCATATATTTT	CASSQSRLSGNTIYF
TRBV6-7	-	TRBJ2-7	-	TGTGCCAGCAGGGGGGACATCGGCTACGAGCAGTACTTC	CASRGDIGYEQYF
TRBV29-1	-	TRBJ2-5	-	TGCAGCGTTGGAGGGGGAGGGGCAGGCCAAGAGACCCAGTACTTC	CSVGGGGAGQETQYF
TRBV30	TRBD1	TRBJ2-7	-	TGTGCCTGGACTTCACCGGGACAGGGGTTCGACGAGCAGTACTTC	CAWTSPGQGFDEQYF
TRBV7-2	TRBD2	TRBJ2-5	-	TGTGCCAGCAGCTTGGGGCGGGGGGTAAGGGAGACCCAGTACTTC	CASSLGRGVRETQYF
TRBV5-1	TRBD1	TRBJ1-1	-	TGCGCCAGCAGCTTGGGGGGACAGACAATGAACACTGAAGCTTTCTTT	CASSLGGQTMNTEAFF
TRBV10-3	TRBD1	TRBJ1-4	few	TGTGCCATCAGTGAGGGCGACAGGGGCGAGGAAAAACTGTTTTTT	CAISEGDRGEEKLFF
TRBV30	-	TRBJ1-2	-	TGTGCCTGGGCGGACAGTGATTATGGCTACACCTTC	CAWADSDYGYTF
TRBV6-5	TRBD1	TRBJ2-1	few	TGTGCCAGCAGTTACGACAGGGATGAGCAGTTCTTC	CASSYDRDEQFF
TRBV5-1	-	TRBJ2-2	-	TGCGCCAGCAGCTTGAAAGGGGTCCCGAACACCGGGGAGCTGTTTTTT	CASSLKGVPNTGELFF
TRBV7-3	TRBD2	TRBJ2-5	-	TGTGCCAGCAGCTTAAATCCGGGAGGAGAGACCCAGTACTTC	CASSLNPGGETQYF
TRBV12-3/TRBV12-4	-	TRBJ1-5	-	TGTGCCAGCGGGGAGGGATTTCATCAGCCCCAGCATTTT	CASGEGFHQPQHF
TRBV28	TRBD1	TRBJ2-1	-	TGTGCCAGCACTAGGACAGGATACTACAATGAGCAGTTCTTC	CASTRTGYYNEQFF
TRBV6-5	TRBD1	TRBJ1-1	-	TGTGCCAGCAGTTCCTTGCAAGGGGGCCAGAACACTGAAGCTTTCTTT	CASSSLQGGQNTEAFF
TRBV6-6	-	TRBJ2-7	-	TGTGCCAGCAGCGGCATCGGGGACGAGCAGTACTTC	CASSGIGDEQYF
TRBV7-9	-	TRBJ1-3	-	TGTGCCAGCAGCTCATGGGAGGGGACGTTAGCTGGAAACACCATATATTTT	CASSSWEGTLAGNTIYF
TRBV7-7	-	TRBJ2-5	few	TGTGCTAGCAGGGCTCAGGGGTCTGCAGAGACCCAGTACTTC	CASRAQGSAETQYF
TRBV7-8	TRBD2	TRBJ2-1	-	TGTGCCAGCAGCCCCCTAGCGGGGGTCTACAATGAGCAGTTCTTC	CASSPLAGVYNEQFF
TRBV5-6	TRBD2	TRBJ2-3	-	TGTGCCAGCAGCTCTGAAGCAACCGGGACTAGCGGGGTTCATACGCAGTATTTT	CASSSEATGTSGVHTQYF
TRBV3-1/TRBV3-2	-	TRBJ2-3	once	TGTGCCAGCAGTCACTCCAAGATAGCTCCCACAGATACGCAGTATTTT	CASSHSKIAPTDTQYF
TRBV7-6	-	TRBJ2-1	-	TGTGCCAGCAGCTCCGCGCTCTACAATGAGCAGTTCTTC	CASSSALYNEQFF
TRBV19	TRBD1	TRBJ1-5	-	TGTGCCAGTACCACTGGGACAGGGATAAGCAATCAGCCCCAGCATTTT	CASTTGTGISNQPQHF
TRBV5-1	-	TRBJ2-2	-	TGCGCCAGCAGCTGGGACTTTTACACCGGGGAGCTGTTTTTT	CASSWDFYTGELFF
TRBV7-3	TRBD1	TRBJ1-4	few	TGTGCCAGCAGCCCAGGACAGGGGACAAAATTCTGGGCAACTAATGAAAAACTGTTTTTT	CASSPGQGTKFWATNEKLFF
TRBV23-1	-	TRBJ2-7	-	TGCGCCAGCAGAGTGGACAGCATAGGATCAGGCTACGAGCAGTACTTC	CASRVDSIGSGYEQYF
TRBV11-3	-	TRBJ2-3	once	TGTGCCAGCAGCTTAGACGGGGATACGCAGTATTTT	CASSLDGDTQYF
TRBV6-1	TRBD1	TRBJ2-4	-	TGTGCCAGCAGTGAACCACAGGGGCTTCAAAACATTCAGTACTTC	CASSEPQGLQNIQYF
TRBV5-4	TRBD1	TRBJ2-7	few	TGTGCCAGCAGCTCGGACAGGGCGAATCGGGAGCAGTACTTC	CASSSDRANREQYF
TRBV6-5	-	TRBJ2-5	-	TGTGCCAGCCTTTCTGAAGATCGGGAGACCCAGTACTTC	CASLSEDRETQYF
TRBV7-6	-	TRBJ2-1	-	TGTGCCAGCAGCTCGGCATCCCACAGGGTCAATGAGCAGTTCTTC	CASSSASHRVNEQFF
TRBV5-1	-	TRBJ2-2	-	TGCGCCAGCAGGAGGTCCACCGGGGAGCTGTTTTTT	CASRRSTGELFF
TRBV27	-	TRBJ1-4	-	TGTGCCAGCAGTTTGAGCTCGGAGGAGGGCGAAAAACTGTTTTTT	CASSLSSEEGEKLFF
TRBV28	TRBD1	TRBJ1-1	-	TGTGCCAGCAGCCAAGGGACAGGGGTGTTCTACGGCAAAGCTTTCTTT	CASSQGTGVFYGKAFF
TRBV6-5	-	TRBJ2-2	-	TGTGCCACCAGCGGCACCCGGGGTGTCGGGGAGCTGTTTTTT	CATSGTRGVGELFF
TRBV11-3	-	TRBJ1-1	once	TGTGCCAGCAGCCGTTCGGGGGACACTGAAGCTTTCTTT	CASSRSGDTEAFF
TRBV4-3	-	TRBJ2-7	-	TGCGCCAGCAGCCAAGAGATCGGCGAGGGACACTACGAGCAGTACTTC	CASSQEIGEGHYEQYF
TRBV2	TRBD1	TRBJ1-2	once	TGTGCCAGCAGCCCGAGACGAGGGGGCGGGTATGGCTACACCTTC	CASSPRRGGGYGYTF
TRBV6-5	-	TRBJ1-1	-	TGTGCCAGCAGCCCCGGAGCGGCGAACACTGAAGCTTTCTTT	CASSPGAANTEAFF
TRBV10-2	-	TRBJ1-1	-	TGCGCCAGCAGTGGCGGGGTTCTCGAAGCTTTCTTT	CASSGGVLEAFF
TRBV30	-	TRBJ2-2	-	TGTGCCTGGACAGGCCGGGGCACCGGGGAGCTGTTTTTT	CAWTGRGTGELFF
TRBV6-5	TRBD1	TRBJ1-2	-	TGTGCCAGCAGTTACACGGACAGGGACTATGGCTACACCTTC	CASSYTDRDYGYTF
TRBV2	-	TRBJ1-6	few	TGTGCCAGCAGTGACTTCGTCTCCTATAATTCACCCCTCCACTTT	CASSDFVSYNSPLHF
TRBV7-2	TRBD1	TRBJ2-1	-	TGTGCCAGCAGCTTAGATCCGACAGGGGCACGCAGGGAGCAGTTCTTC	CASSLDPTGARREQFF
TRBV7-2	-	TRBJ2-1	-	TGTGCCAGTACCGGGACTTTCAACCTCGAGCAGTTCTTC	CASTGTFNLEQFF
TRBV15	TRBD2	TRBJ2-5	-	TGTGCCACCAGCAAACGGACTAGCGGGGGGGCAGAGACCCAGTACTTC	CATSKRTSGGAETQYF
TRBV7-2	TRBD1	TRBJ1-1	-	TGTGCCAGCAGCTCATCAGGGGGCTCGGGCACTGAAGCTTTCTTT	CASSSSGGSGTEAFF
TRBV2	TRBD2	TRBJ2-5	-	TGTGCCAGCAGACGGACGACTAGCGGGCCCCGCGAGACCCAGTACTTC	CASRRTTSGPRETQYF
TRBV10-3	-	TRBJ1-1	-	TGTGCCATCAGTGAATCTCGGGTGAACACTGAAGCTTTCTTT	CAISESRVNTEAFF
TRBV28	TRBD1	TRBJ1-1	-	TGTGCCAGCGGTACAGGGGGGAACACTGAAGCTTTCTTT	CASGTGGNTEAFF
TRBV30	-	TRBJ1-6	-	TGTGCCTGGAGTACCACTGAGGTTCTCAATTCACCCCTCCACTTT	CAWSTTEVLNSPLHF